These T cell receptor beta chains were read from a single sample in a study of shared clonotypes between healthy human individuals. Method: immunoSEQ multiplex PCR; TCRdb's copy keeps in-frame clones and lacks some. The sample shows around 700,000 clones, about two thirds of them seen only once. The source material was memory CD4+ T cells sorted from blood. These receptors all stem from a woman in her 30s in good health. Both conserved end residues are part of each CDR3. Fields, in order: J gene, clone size, V gene, CDR3 length, D gene, CDR3 DNA, CDR3 protein. The D gene is left open where the match is weak. Not every row has a clone size; where given, it reads once, few, many or a size class.

J: TRBJ2-7
size: .
V: TRBV6-1
length: 15
D: TRBD2
DNA: TGTGCCAGCACATTCGAGCGGGACTCCCCCTACGAGCAGTACTTC
CDR3: CASTFERDSPYEQYF

J: TRBJ2-7
size: .
V: TRBV10-2
length: 14
D: .
DNA: TGCGCCAGCAGGGGGGACGGATGGGAGTACGAGCAGTACTTC
CDR3: CASRGDGWEYEQYF

J: TRBJ2-1
size: once
V: TRBV5-4
length: 15
D: TRBD1
DNA: TGTGCCAGCAGCACCCCGGGACAGAGTTACAATGAGCAGTTCTTC
CDR3: CASSTPGQSYNEQFF

J: TRBJ1-2
size: few
V: TRBV4-2
length: 14
D: .
DNA: TGTGCCAGCAGCCAAGATCGGGGGCGGGAAGGCTACACCTTC
CDR3: CASSQDRGREGYTF

J: TRBJ1-1
size: .
V: TRBV11-2
length: 16
D: .
DNA: TGTGCCAGCAGCTTGGCCGTAGGGGCTTTCACCTCAGGGGCTTTCTTT
CDR3: CASSLAVGAFTSGAFF

J: TRBJ2-3
size: .
V: TRBV15
length: 14
D: .
DNA: TGTGCCACCAGCAGAGCCCTTCAGGCAGATACGCAGTATTTT
CDR3: CATSRALQADTQYF

J: TRBJ2-3
size: .
V: TRBV28
length: 15
D: TRBD1
DNA: TGTGCCAGCAGGCCTGGACAGGGCCGGGCAGATACGCAGTATTTT
CDR3: CASRPGQGRADTQYF

J: TRBJ1-5
size: .
V: TRBV15
length: 15
D: TRBD1
DNA: TGTGCCACCAGCAGAGACCCAGGGGGGCTTCAGCCCCAGCATTTT
CDR3: CATSRDPGGLQPQHF

J: TRBJ2-6
size: .
V: TRBV5-1
length: 17
D: TRBD1
DNA: TGCGCCAGCAGTTCGGGACAGGGACCCTCTGGGGCCAACGTCCTGACTTTC
CDR3: CASSSGQGPSGANVLTF

J: TRBJ2-1
size: few
V: TRBV2
length: 17
D: TRBD1
DNA: TGTGCCAGCAGTGAGTCGACCGGGACAGGGGGATACAATGAGCAGTTCTTC
CDR3: CASSESTGTGGYNEQFF

J: TRBJ2-1
size: .
V: TRBV28
length: 11
D: .
DNA: TGTGCCAGCAGTACCTACAATGAGCAGTTCTTC
CDR3: CASSTYNEQFF

J: TRBJ2-7
size: .
V: TRBV6-5
length: 15
D: TRBD1
DNA: TGTGCCAGCAGTTACGGGACAGATATCTCCTACGAGCAGTACTTC
CDR3: CASSYGTDISYEQYF

J: TRBJ1-4
size: medium-sized
V: TRBV15
length: 14
D: TRBD1
DNA: TGTGCCACCAGCAGGGGACAGGGTAATGAAAAACTGTTTTTT
CDR3: CATSRGQGNEKLFF

J: TRBJ1-5
size: few
V: TRBV7-2
length: 14
D: TRBD1
DNA: TGTGCCAGCAACAGGGGGGAGGGGTATCAGCCCCAGCATTTT
CDR3: CASNRGEGYQPQHF

J: TRBJ2-7
size: .
V: TRBV27
length: 15
D: TRBD2
DNA: TGTGCCAGCAGTTGGGGGACTAGCGGAGCCTACGAGCAGTACTTC
CDR3: CASSWGTSGAYEQYF

J: TRBJ1-1
size: .
V: TRBV7-9
length: 13
D: .
DNA: TGTGCCAGCAGCTCAGGACTGAACACTGAAGCTTTCTTT
CDR3: CASSSGLNTEAFF

J: TRBJ2-7
size: .
V: TRBV5-4
length: 16
D: TRBD1
DNA: TGTGCCAGCAGAGAGGTCCGGGACAGGGACTTCTACGAGCAGTACTTC
CDR3: CASREVRDRDFYEQYF

J: TRBJ2-7
size: .
V: TRBV19
length: 11
D: .
DNA: TGTGCCAGTAGCAATGCCTACGAGCAGTACTTC
CDR3: CASSNAYEQYF

J: TRBJ2-7
size: .
V: TRBV10-3
length: 15
D: .
DNA: TGTGCCATCAGTGAGCCAAGAGGCGAGGGCAACGAGCAGTACTTC
CDR3: CAISEPRGEGNEQYF

J: TRBJ2-6
size: once
V: TRBV19
length: 18
D: .
DNA: TGTGCCAGTAGTCCCCTGGGTTTGGATAGCTCTGGGGCCAACGTCCTGACTTTC
CDR3: CASSPLGLDSSGANVLTF

J: TRBJ2-7
size: few
V: TRBV10-2
length: 15
D: .
DNA: TGCGCCAGCAGTGAGCGCTACCCCCAGAGGAGCGAGCAGTACTTC
CDR3: CASSERYPQRSEQYF

J: TRBJ2-7
size: .
V: TRBV28
length: 12
D: .
DNA: TGTGCCAGCAGCGGGACGGCCTGGGAGCAGTACTTC
CDR3: CASSGTAWEQYF

J: TRBJ1-2
size: .
V: TRBV7-9
length: 15
D: .
DNA: TGTGCCAGCAGCTTAGCTGGCAGGGAAAACTATGGCTACACCTTC
CDR3: CASSLAGRENYGYTF

J: TRBJ1-2
size: few
V: TRBV28
length: 13
D: TRBD1
DNA: TGTGCCAGCAGACCGCCGACAGGGAAGGGCTACACCTTC
CDR3: CASRPPTGKGYTF

J: TRBJ1-1
size: .
V: TRBV18
length: 13
D: TRBD1
DNA: TGTGCCAGCTCGGGACAGTGGAACACTGAAGCTTTCTTT
CDR3: CASSGQWNTEAFF

J: TRBJ2-1
size: .
V: TRBV7-8
length: 16
D: TRBD2
DNA: TGTGCCAGCAGCTTACGGGGACTAGCGGGGGGGAATGAGCAGTTCTTC
CDR3: CASSLRGLAGGNEQFF

J: TRBJ1-5
size: .
V: TRBV2
length: 13
D: .
DNA: TGTGCCAGCAGCTGGGGTGAGATTCAGCCCCAGCATTTT
CDR3: CASSWGEIQPQHF

J: TRBJ2-7
size: .
V: TRBV27
length: 15
D: TRBD1
DNA: TGTGCCAGCAGTTTAGGACAGGGAGGTGCCTACGAGCAGTACTTC
CDR3: CASSLGQGGAYEQYF

J: TRBJ1-4
size: .
V: TRBV5-1
length: 15
D: .
DNA: TGCGCCAGCAGCTCAACAGGGTGCGGGGATGAAAAACTGTTTTTT
CDR3: CASSSTGCGDEKLFF

J: TRBJ2-7
size: .
V: TRBV18
length: 14
D: TRBD2
DNA: TGTGCCAGCTCACCGGAGACTAGCGGCTACGAGCAGTACTTC
CDR3: CASSPETSGYEQYF

J: TRBJ2-1
size: .
V: TRBV19
length: 13
D: TRBD2
DNA: TGTGCCAGTAGACTGCGGGAGGGGGATGAGCAGTTCTTC
CDR3: CASRLREGDEQFF

J: TRBJ2-7
size: once
V: TRBV15
length: 16
D: TRBD2
DNA: TGTGCCACCAGCAGAGATCCTAGCGGTTTAACCTACGAGCAGTACTTC
CDR3: CATSRDPSGLTYEQYF

J: TRBJ2-7
size: many
V: TRBV7-6
length: 14
D: .
DNA: TGTGCCAGCAGCCCGGGCCCCGCGTTCGGCGAGCAGTACTTC
CDR3: CASSPGPAFGEQYF

J: TRBJ1-2
size: .
V: TRBV2
length: 19
D: .
DNA: TGTGCCAGCAGTGAAGCGGGCAGTCCAGCCTTTACCTACAGAGATGGCTACACCTTC
CDR3: CASSEAGSPAFTYRDGYTF

J: TRBJ1-2
size: .
V: TRBV28
length: 14
D: .
DNA: TGTGCCAGCACGATCGGGGGGCGAGACTATGGCTACACCTTC
CDR3: CASTIGGRDYGYTF

J: TRBJ2-5
size: few
V: TRBV10-1
length: 15
D: TRBD2
DNA: TGCGCCAGCAGTGATCGCCTAGCGGGACGAGAGACCCAGTACTTC
CDR3: CASSDRLAGRETQYF

J: TRBJ2-7
size: .
V: TRBV11-1
length: 18
D: TRBD1
DNA: TGTGCCAGCAGCTCCCAGACGAGCACCGGGACAGGGTCCTACGAGCAGTACTTC
CDR3: CASSSQTSTGTGSYEQYF

J: TRBJ1-6
size: few
V: TRBV2
length: 13
D: .
DNA: TGTGCCAGCAGTGAAGGGCGGATTTCACCCCTCCACTTT
CDR3: CASSEGRISPLHF

J: TRBJ1-1
size: few
V: TRBV18
length: 16
D: .
DNA: TGTGCCAGCTCACCTGTTGTGAAGACTGGAACAGGAGAAGCTTTCTTT
CDR3: CASSPVVKTGTGEAFF

J: TRBJ2-2
size: .
V: TRBV28
length: 19
D: TRBD1
DNA: TGTGCCAGCAGTTTACCGGGACAGGGGTCCCCCCCGACCACCGGGGAGCTGTTTTTT
CDR3: CASSLPGQGSPPTTGELFF

J: TRBJ1-1
size: .
V: TRBV18
length: 14
D: .
DNA: TGTGCCAGCTCATTCGGACGGGAGAACACTGAAGCTTTCTTT
CDR3: CASSFGRENTEAFF

J: TRBJ2-1
size: many
V: TRBV14
length: 17
D: .
DNA: TGTGCCAGCAGCACACACCGGGACTTTCATCGATACAATGAGCAGTTCTTC
CDR3: CASSTHRDFHRYNEQFF

J: TRBJ1-2
size: .
V: TRBV7-8
length: 14
D: .
DNA: TGTGCCAGCACCCCATGGAGGCAGGGCGATGGCTACACCTTC
CDR3: CASTPWRQGDGYTF

J: TRBJ2-3
size: .
V: TRBV28
length: 14
D: .
DNA: TGTGCCAGCAGTTTCGGGGGGCGAGGAGATACGCAGTATTTT
CDR3: CASSFGGRGDTQYF

J: TRBJ1-1
size: .
V: TRBV5-6
length: 15
D: TRBD1
DNA: TGTGCCAGCAGCTTGGCAGGGGGGAGAAACACTGAAGCTTTCTTT
CDR3: CASSLAGGRNTEAFF

J: TRBJ2-7
size: .
V: TRBV12-5
length: 16
D: .
DNA: TGTGCTAGTGGTTTGTTTTACAGGGAAAACTCCTACGAGCAGTACTTC
CDR3: CASGLFYRENSYEQYF

J: TRBJ2-1
size: .
V: TRBV11-3
length: 16
D: TRBD2
DNA: TGTGCCAGCAGCTTAGCTCTCCATAGCGGGTACAATGAGCAGTTCTTC
CDR3: CASSLALHSGYNEQFF

J: TRBJ2-7
size: .
V: TRBV27
length: 14
D: .
DNA: TGTGCCAGCAGTGATCGACAGCGTTACTACGAGCAGTACTTC
CDR3: CASSDRQRYYEQYF